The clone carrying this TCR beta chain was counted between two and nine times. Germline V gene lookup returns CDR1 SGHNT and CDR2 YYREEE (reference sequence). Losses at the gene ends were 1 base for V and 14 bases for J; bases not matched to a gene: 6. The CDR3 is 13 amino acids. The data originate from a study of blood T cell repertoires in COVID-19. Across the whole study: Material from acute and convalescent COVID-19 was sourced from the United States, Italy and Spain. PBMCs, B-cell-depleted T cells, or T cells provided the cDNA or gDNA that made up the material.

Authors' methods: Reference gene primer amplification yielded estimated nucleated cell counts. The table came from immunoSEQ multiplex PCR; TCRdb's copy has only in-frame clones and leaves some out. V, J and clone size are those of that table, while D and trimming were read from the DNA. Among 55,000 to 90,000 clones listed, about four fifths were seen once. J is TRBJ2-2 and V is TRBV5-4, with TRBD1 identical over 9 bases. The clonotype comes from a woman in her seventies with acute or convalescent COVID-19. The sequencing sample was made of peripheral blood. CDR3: CASSLKGQGLLFF. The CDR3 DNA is TGTGCCAGCAGCTTGAAAGGACAGGGGCTACTGTTTTTT.